This T cell receptor (beta chain) was sequenced in a study of OX40 agonist ivuxolimab in advanced cancers. General study points: The authors did not determine the antigen specificity of the expanded peripheral T cells.

Profiled with immunoSEQ multiplex PCR; TCRdb holds only in-frame clones, not every one. The table has roughly 50,000 clones, about 86% seen once. Notes on this clone: Its specificity is unknown.

This CDR3 has 16 residues. The junction had 5 bases not matched to a gene; V was cut back by 6 bases and J by 0 bases. Looked up from germline, CDR1 is SNHLY and CDR2 is FYNNEI. The V and J genes are TRBV2 and TRBJ1-6; 7 bases match TRBD1. Sequenced here: CD4+ or CD8+ T cells sorted from blood, sampled in a trial of the OX40 agonist ivuxolimab. The sequence was collected from an adult with an advanced solid tumor such as melanoma, head and neck, liver or kidney cancer. CDR3 DNA sequence: TGTGCCAGCAGCCTCAGACAGGGCTCCTATAATTCACCCCTCCACTTT. Protein product: CASSLRQGSYNSPLHF.